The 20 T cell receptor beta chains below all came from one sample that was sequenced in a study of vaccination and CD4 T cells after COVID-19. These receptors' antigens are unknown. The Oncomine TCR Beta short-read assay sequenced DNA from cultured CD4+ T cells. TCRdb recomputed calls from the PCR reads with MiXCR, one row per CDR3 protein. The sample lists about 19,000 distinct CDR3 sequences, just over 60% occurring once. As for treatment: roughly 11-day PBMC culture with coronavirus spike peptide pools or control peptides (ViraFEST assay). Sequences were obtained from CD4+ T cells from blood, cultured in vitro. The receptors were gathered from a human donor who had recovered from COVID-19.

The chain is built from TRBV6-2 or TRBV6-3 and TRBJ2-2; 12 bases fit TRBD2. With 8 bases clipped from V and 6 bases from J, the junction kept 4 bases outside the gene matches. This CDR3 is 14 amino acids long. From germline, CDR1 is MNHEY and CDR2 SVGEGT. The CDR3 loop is CASLSSGRAGELFF. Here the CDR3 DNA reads TGTGCCAGCCTCTCTAGCGGGAGGGCCGGGGAGCTGTTTTTT.

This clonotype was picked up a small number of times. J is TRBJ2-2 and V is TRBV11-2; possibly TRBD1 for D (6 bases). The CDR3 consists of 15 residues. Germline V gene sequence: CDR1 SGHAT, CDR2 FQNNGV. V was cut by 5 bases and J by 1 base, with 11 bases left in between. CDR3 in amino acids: CASSTGHLNTGELFF. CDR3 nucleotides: TGTGCCAGCAGCACGGGACACCTGAACACCGGGGAGCTGTTTTTT.

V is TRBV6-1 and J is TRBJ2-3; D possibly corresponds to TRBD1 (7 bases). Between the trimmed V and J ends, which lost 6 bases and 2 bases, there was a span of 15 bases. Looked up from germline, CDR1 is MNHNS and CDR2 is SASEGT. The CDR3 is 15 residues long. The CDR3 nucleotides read TGTGCCAGCAGGTTGGAGGGGGCCTACACAGATACGCAGTATTTT. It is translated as CASRLEGAYTDTQYF.

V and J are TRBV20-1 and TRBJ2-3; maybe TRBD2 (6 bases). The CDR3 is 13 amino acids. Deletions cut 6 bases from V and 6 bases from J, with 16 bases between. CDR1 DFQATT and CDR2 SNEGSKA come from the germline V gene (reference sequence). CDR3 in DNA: TGCAGTGCCCATCGGGGGAGTGAGGATACGCAGTATTTT. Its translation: CSAHRGSEDTQYF.

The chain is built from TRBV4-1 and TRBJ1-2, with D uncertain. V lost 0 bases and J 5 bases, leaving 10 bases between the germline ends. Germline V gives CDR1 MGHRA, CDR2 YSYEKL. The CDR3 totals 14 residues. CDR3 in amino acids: CASSQDFGGYGYTF. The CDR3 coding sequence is TGCGCCAGCAGCCAAGATTTTGGAGGTTATGGCTACACCTTC.

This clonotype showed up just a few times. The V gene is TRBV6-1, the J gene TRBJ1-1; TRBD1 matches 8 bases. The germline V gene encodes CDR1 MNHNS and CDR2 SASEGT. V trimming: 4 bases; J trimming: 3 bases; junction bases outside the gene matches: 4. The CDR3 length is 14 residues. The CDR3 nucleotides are TGTGCCAGCAGTGCCACAGGGGGGTACACTGAAGCTTTCTTT. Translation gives CASSATGGYTEAFF.

This CDR3 is CASSYSTYNEQFF. CDR3 DNA: TGTGCCAGCAGTTACAGTACCTACAATGAGCAGTTCTTC. The rearrangement joins TRBV12-3 or TRBV12-4 to TRBJ2-1; D call uncertain. This CDR3 spans 13 amino acids. V lost 4 bases to trimming and J lost 2 bases, with 6 bases between them.

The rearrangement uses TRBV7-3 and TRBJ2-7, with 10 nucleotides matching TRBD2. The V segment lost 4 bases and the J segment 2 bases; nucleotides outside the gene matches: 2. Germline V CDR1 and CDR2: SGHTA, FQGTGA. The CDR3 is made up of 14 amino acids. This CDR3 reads CASSYSGGTYEQYF. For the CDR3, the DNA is TGTGCCAGCAGCTATAGCGGGGGGACCTACGAGCAGTACTTC.

CDR3 protein: CAISERGVMWSYEQYF. The CDR3 DNA sequence: TGTGCCATCAGTGAGAGGGGGGTAATGTGGTCCTACGAGCAGTACTTC. V gene TRBV10-3 combines with J gene TRBJ2-7; either TRBD1 or TRBD2 may fit D (6 bases each). The CDR3 is 16 residues long. The V and J ends lost 2 bases and 1 base respectively, with 15 bases between them. Germline CDR1 ENHRY, CDR2 SYGVKD.

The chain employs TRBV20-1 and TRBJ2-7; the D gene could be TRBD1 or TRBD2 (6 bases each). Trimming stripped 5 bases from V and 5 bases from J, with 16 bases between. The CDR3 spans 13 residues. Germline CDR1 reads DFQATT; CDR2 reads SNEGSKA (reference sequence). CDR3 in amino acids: CSAFRGGGNEQYF. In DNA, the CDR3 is TGCAGTGCTTTCAGAGGAGGGGGTAACGAGCAGTACTTC.

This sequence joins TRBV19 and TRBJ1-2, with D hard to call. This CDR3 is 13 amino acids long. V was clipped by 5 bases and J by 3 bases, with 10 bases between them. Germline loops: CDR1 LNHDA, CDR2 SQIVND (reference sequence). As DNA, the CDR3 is TGTGCCAGTAGTCCCTTAAGGGACTATGGCTACACCTTC. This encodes CASSPLRDYGYTF.

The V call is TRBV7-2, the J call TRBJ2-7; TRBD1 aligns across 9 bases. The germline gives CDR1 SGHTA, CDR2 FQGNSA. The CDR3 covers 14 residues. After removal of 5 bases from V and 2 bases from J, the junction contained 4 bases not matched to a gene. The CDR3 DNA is TGTGCCAGCAGCCGACAGGGGGATGCCTACGAGCAGTACTTC. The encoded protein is CASSRQGDAYEQYF.

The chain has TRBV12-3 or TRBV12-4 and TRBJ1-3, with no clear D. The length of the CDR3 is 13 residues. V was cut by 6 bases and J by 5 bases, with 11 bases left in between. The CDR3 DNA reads TGTGCCAGCAGCCCCGGCCCCCGAAACACCATATATTTT. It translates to CASSPGPRNTIYF.

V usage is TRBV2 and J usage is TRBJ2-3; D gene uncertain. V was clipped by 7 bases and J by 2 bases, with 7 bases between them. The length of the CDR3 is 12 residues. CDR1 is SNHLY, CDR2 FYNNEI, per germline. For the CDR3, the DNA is TGTGCCAGCACGGTAAACACAGATACGCAGTATTTT. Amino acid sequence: CASTVNTDTQYF.

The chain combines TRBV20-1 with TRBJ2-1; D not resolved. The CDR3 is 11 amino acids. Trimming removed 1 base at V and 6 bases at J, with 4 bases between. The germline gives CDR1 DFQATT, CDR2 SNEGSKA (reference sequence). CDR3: CSARVLNEQFF. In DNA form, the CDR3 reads TGCAGTGCTAGAGTGCTCAATGAGCAGTTCTTC.

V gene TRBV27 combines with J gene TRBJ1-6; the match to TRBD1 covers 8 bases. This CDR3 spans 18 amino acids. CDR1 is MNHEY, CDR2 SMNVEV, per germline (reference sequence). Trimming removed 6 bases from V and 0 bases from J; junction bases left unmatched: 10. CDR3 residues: CASRILGQGSSYNSPLHF. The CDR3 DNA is TGTGCCAGCAGAATCCTCGGACAGGGAAGCTCCTATAATTCACCCCTCCACTTT.

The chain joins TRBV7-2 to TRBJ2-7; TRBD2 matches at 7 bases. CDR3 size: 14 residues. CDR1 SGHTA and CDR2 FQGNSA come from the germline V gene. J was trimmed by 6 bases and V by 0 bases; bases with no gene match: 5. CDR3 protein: CASSLAGTNFEQYF. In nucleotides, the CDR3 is TGTGCCAGCAGCTTAGCGGGGACTAACTTCGAGCAGTACTTC.

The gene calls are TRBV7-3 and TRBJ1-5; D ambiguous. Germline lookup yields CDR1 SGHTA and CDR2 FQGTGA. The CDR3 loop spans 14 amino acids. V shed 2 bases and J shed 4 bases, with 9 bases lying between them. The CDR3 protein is CASSLEGGNQPQHF. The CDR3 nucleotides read TGTGCCAGCAGCTTAGAGGGAGGTAATCAGCCCCAGCATTTT.

CDR3 residues: CASSPIPGQRWVETQYF. For the CDR3, the DNA is TGTGCCAGCAGTCCGATTCCGGGACAGAGGTGGGTCGAGACCCAGTACTTC. The chain has TRBV28 and TRBJ2-5; 7 bases align to TRBD1. The junction had 17 bases not matched to a gene; V was cut back by 5 bases and J by 5 bases. Germline values: CDR1 MDHEN, CDR2 SYDVKM. The length of the CDR3 is 17 residues.

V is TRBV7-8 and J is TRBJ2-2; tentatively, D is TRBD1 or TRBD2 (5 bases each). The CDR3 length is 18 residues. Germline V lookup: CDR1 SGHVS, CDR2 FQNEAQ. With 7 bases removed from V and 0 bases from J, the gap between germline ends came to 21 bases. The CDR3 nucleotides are TGTGCCAGCAACTTCTTGGCAGGGACGTCCGCGAACACCGGGGAGCTGTTTTTT. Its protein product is CASNFLAGTSANTGELFF.